The T cell receptor (beta chain) under discussion was sequenced for a study of T cells in Graves' hyperthyroidism and ophthalmopathy. Study context: The authors collected peripheral blood at initial diagnosis, before any treatment.

Whole-study results and caveats: The blood repertoire included most of the expanded thyroid clonotypes above 0.001.

The CDR3 totals 13 residues. Germline V gene sequence: CDR1 MNHEY, CDR2 SVGEGT. Trimming removed 6 bases from V and 7 bases from J; junction bases left unmatched: 7. Over 18 months, lack of ophthalmopathy progression marked Graves' hyperthyroidism as stable. Uncontrolled infection, other autoimmune disease, pregnancy or lactation disqualified patients from enrolment. Comment on this clonotype: Its cognate antigen is unknown.

Authors of the study amplified TCR beta CDR3 regions from RNA transcripts. The HTBI primer set drove a first-round RT-PCR of the TCR CDR3. In TCRdb, the multiplex PCR reads were re-called with MiXCR into one record per CDR3 protein. The sample records 600,000 to 750,000 distinct CDR3 sequences, about 18% being singletons. The sequence was collected from a man aged 45-60 years with Graves' hyperthyroidism. The chain couples TRBV6-2 or TRBV6-3 to TRBJ2-3; 7 bases fit TRBD2. The sample comprised blood. The CDR3 sequence: CASRNPGGYTQYF. The CDR3 coding sequence is TGTGCCAGCAGAAATCCCGGGGGGTATACGCAGTATTTT.